The 2 T cell receptor beta chains below come from one sample, sequenced in a study of blood T cells in healthy people across ages. With a J-beta primer mix and a sample-barcoded 5' primer, a second PCR ran about 6 to 11 cycles. TCRdb recomputed calls from the 5' RACE reads with MiXCR, one row per CDR3 protein. The sample records about 810,000 distinct CDR3 sequences, 35% to 40% being singletons. The sample comprised blood. These receptors all stem from a man between 18 and 29 years old in good health.

This clonotype has a count of ten or more. The CDR3: CSASERLGGHNEQFF. The DNA for the CDR3 is TGCAGTGCTAGTGAACGGCTCGGCGGGCACAATGAGCAGTTCTTC. This chain links TRBV20-1 with TRBJ2-1, with TRBD2 as a possible D gene (5 bases). In germline, CDR1 is DFQATT, CDR2 SNEGSKA (reference sequence). The CDR3 totals 15 residues. V lost 3 bases, J lost 5 bases, and 17 bases lay in between.

Note on this clonotype: A junction boundary mismatches the germline segment, possibly from a read error. The chain is built from TRBV20-1 and TRBJ1-2; 8 positions match TRBD1. Germline CDR1 and CDR2: DFQATT and SNEGSKA (reference sequence). The CDR3 loop spans 14 amino acids. The CDR3 DNA reads as TGCGGTGCTAGAGTCAGGGGGCTCGGTTATGGCTACACCTTC. Its translation is CGARVRGLGYGYTF.